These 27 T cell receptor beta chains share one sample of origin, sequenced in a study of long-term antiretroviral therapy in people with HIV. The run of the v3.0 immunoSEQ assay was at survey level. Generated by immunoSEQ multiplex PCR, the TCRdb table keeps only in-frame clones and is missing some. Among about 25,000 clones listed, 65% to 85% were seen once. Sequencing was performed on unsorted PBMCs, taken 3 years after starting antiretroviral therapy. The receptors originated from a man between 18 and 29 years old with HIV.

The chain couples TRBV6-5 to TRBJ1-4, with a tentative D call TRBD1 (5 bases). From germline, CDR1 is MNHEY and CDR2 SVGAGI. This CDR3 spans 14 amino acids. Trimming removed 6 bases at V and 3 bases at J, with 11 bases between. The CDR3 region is CASSSPGSNEKLFF. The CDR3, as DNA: TGTGCCAGCAGCAGCCCAGGGTCTAATGAAAAACTGTTTTTT.

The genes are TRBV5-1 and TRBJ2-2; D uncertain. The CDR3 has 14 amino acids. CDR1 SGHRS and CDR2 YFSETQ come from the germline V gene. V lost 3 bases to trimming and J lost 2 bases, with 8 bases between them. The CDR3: CASSYEINTGELFF. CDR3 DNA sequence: TGCGCCAGCAGCTATGAAATCAACACCGGGGAGCTGTTTTTT. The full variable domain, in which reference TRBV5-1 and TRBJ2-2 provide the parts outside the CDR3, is KAGVTQTPRYLIKTRGQQVTLSCSPISGHRSVSWYQQTPGQGLQFLFEYFSETQRNKGNFPGRFSGRQFSNSRSEMNVSTLELGDSALYLCASSYEINTGELFFGEGSRLTVL.

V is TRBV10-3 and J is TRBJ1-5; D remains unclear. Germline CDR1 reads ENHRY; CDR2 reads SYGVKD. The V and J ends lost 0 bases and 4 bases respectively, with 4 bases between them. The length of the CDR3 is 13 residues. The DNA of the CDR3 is TGTGCCATCAGTGAGTCTAGTAATCAGCCCCAGCATTTT. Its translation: CAISESSNQPQHF.

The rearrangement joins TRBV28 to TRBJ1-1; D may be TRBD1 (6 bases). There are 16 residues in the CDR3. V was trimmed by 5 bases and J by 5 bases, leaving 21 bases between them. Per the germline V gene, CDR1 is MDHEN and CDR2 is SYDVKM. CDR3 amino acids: CASSPSVGGLRTEAFF. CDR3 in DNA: TGTGCCAGCAGTCCGTCTGTCGGGGGGCTTAGGACTGAAGCTTTCTTT.

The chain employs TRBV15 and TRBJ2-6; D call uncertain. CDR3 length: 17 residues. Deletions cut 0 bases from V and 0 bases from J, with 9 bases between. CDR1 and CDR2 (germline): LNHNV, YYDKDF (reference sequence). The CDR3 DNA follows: TGTGCCACCAGCAGAGATTCGTTAGACTCTGGGGCCAACGTCCTGACTTTC. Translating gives CATSRDSLDSGANVLTF. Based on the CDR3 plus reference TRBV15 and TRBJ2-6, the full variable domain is DAMVIQNPRYQVTQFGKPVTLSCSQTLNHNVMYWYQQKSSQAPKLLFHYYDKDFNNEADTPDNFQSRRPNTSFCFLDIRSPGLGDTAMYLCATSRDSLDSGANVLTFGAGSRLTVL.

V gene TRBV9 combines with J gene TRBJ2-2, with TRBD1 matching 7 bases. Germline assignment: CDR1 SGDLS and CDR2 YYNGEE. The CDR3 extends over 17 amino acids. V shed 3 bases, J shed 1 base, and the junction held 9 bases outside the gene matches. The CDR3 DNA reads TGTGCCAGCAGCGGGGTTGTCCCAGGGGGGAACACCGGGGAGCTGTTTTTT. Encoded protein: CASSGVVPGGNTGELFF.

The CDR3 DNA follows: TGTGCCTGGGAGGAGGACGGAAACACAGATACGCAGTATTTT. This sequence encodes CAWEEDGNTDTQYF. The rearrangement joins TRBV30 to TRBJ2-3; D is possibly TRBD2 (5 bases). Germline CDR1 reads GTSNPN; CDR2 reads SVGIG (reference sequence). CDR3 length: 14 amino acids. Trimming stripped 5 bases from V and 2 bases from J, with 14 bases between.

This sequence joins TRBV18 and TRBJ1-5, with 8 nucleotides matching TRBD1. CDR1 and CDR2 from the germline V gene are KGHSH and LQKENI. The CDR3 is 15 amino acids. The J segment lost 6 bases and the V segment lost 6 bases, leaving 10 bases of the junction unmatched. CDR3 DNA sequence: TGTGCCAGCTCGCCAACTCCAGGGGGCTTTCAGCCCCAGCATTTT. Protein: CASSPTPGGFQPQHF.

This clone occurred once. As DNA, the CDR3 is TGTGCCAGCAGCTTGAGCCCCGGGACAGGGCTGTTCGCGGAGCAGTACTTC. This translates into CASSLSPGTGLFAEQYF. V is TRBV7-9 and J is TRBJ2-5, with 9 bases that match TRBD1. Trimming removed 3 bases from V and 11 bases from J; junction bases left unmatched: 19. The CDR3 runs 17 residues. Germline V gene data show CDR1 as SEHNR and CDR2 as FQNEAQ (reference sequence).

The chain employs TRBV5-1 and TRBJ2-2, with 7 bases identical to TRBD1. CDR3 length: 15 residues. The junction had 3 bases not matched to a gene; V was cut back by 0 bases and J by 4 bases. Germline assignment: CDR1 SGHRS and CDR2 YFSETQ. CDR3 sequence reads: CASSLETGVTGELFF. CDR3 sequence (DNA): TGCGCCAGCAGCTTGGAAACAGGGGTCACCGGGGAGCTGTTTTTT.

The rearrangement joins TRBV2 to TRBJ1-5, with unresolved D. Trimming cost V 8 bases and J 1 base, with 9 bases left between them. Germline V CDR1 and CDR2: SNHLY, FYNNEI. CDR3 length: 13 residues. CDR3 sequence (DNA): TGTGCCAGCGAAGCGGGGAGCAATCAGCCCCAGCATTTT. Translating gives CASEAGSNQPQHF. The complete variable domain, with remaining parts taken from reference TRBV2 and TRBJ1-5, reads EPEVTQTPSHQVTQMGQEVILRCVPISNHLYFYWYRQILGQKVEFLVSFYNNEISEKSEIFDDQFSVERPDGSNFTLKIRSTKLEDSAMYFCASEAGSNQPQHFGDGTRLSIL.

The chain's CDR3 is CASSRQPSSYNEQFF. The CDR3 DNA reads TGTGCCAGCTCACGTCAGCCAAGCTCCTACAATGAGCAGTTCTTC. The J gene is TRBJ2-1, the V gene TRBV18; D unclear. CDR3 size: 15 residues. Germline loops: CDR1 KGHSH, CDR2 LQKENI. Trimming removed 4 bases from V and 0 bases from J, with 10 bases in between.

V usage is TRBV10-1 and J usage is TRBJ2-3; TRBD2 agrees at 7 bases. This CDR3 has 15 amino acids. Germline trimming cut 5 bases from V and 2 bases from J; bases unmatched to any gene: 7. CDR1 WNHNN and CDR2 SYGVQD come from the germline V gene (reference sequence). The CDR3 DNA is TGCGCCAGCAGTTTACTAGCGACCTTCACAGATACGCAGTATTTT. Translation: CASSLLATFTDTQYF.

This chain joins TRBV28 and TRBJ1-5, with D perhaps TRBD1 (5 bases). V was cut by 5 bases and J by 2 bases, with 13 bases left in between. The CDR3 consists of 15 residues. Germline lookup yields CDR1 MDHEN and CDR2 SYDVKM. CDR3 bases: TGTGCCAGCAGTCTCCTTAGGGGTGGCAATCAGCCCCAGCATTTT. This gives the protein CASSLLRGGNQPQHF.

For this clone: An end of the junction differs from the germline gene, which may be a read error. Written as DNA, the CDR3 is TGTGCCAGCAGCAAAGAGGGGGATTCACCCCTCCACTTT. This translates into CASSKEGDSPLHF. This rearrangement joins TRBV14 to TRBJ1-6; D is possibly TRBD1 (6 bases). The CDR3 contains 13 residues. CDR1 and CDR2 from the germline V gene are SGHDN and FVKESK.

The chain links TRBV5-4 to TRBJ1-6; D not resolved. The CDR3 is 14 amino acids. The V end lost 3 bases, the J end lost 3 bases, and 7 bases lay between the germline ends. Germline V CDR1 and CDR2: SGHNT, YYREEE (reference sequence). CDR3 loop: CASSSRDYNSPLHF. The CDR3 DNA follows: TGTGCCAGCAGCTCCCGGGACTATAATTCACCCCTCCACTTT.

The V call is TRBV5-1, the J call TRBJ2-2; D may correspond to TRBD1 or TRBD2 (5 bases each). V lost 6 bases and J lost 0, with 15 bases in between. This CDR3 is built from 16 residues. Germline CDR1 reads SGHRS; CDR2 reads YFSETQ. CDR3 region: CASKVDGAPNTGELFF. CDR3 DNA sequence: TGCGCCAGCAAGGTAGACGGGGCCCCGAACACCGGGGAGCTGTTTTTT.

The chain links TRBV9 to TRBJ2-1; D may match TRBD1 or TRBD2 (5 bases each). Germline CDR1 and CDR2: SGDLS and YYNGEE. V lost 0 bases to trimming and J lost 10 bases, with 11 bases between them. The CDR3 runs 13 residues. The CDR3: CASSVARGSEQFF. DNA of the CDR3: TGTGCCAGCAGCGTAGCCCGGGGCAGCGAGCAGTTCTTC.

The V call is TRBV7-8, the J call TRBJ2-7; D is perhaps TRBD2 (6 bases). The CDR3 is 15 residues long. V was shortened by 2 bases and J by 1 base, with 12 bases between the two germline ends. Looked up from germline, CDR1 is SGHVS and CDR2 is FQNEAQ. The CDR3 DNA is TGTGCCAGCAGCTTACGGCAGGGACTGTCCTACGAGCAGTACGTC. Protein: CASSLRQGLSYEQYV.

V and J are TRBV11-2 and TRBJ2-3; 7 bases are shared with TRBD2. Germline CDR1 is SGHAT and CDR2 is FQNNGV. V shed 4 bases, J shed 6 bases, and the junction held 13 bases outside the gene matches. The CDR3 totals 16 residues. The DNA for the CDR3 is TGTGCCAGCAGCTCCCTGTCAGGTAGCGGGTTGGATACGCAGTATTTT. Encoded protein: CASSSLSGSGLDTQYF.

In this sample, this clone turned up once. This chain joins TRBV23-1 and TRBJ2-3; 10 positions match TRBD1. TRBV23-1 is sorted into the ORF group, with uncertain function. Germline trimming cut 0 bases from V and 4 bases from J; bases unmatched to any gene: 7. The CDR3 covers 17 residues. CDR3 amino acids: CASSQSWTGGDADTQYF. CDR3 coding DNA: TGCGCCAGCAGTCAATCGTGGACAGGGGGAGACGCAGATACGCAGTATTTT.

DNA for the CDR3: TGTGCCAGCAGTTACTCGAAAGGGATGGACTCACCCCTCCACTTT. This encodes CASSYSKGMDSPLHF. This chain uses TRBV6-6 with TRBJ1-6; the D is unclear. Per the germline V gene, CDR1 is MNHNY and CDR2 is SVGAGI (reference sequence). This CDR3 has 15 residues. Trimming stripped 0 bases from V and 10 bases from J, with 13 bases between.

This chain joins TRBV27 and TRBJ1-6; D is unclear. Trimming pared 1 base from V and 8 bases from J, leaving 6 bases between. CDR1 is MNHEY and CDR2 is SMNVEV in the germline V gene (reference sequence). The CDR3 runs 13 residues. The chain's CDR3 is CASSLLLDSPLHF. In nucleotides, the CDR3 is TGTGCCAGCAGTTTATTGTTGGATTCACCCCTCCACTTT.

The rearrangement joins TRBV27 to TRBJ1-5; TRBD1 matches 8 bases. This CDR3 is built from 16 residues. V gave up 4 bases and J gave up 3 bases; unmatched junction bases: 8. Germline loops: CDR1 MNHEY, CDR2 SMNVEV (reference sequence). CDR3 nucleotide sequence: TGTGCCAGCAGTTCAAAGGACAGGGCCAACAATCAGCCCCAGCATTTT. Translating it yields CASSSKDRANNQPQHF.

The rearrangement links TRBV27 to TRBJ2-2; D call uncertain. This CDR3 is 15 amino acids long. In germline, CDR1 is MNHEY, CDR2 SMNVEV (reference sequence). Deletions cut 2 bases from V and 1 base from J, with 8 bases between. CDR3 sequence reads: CASSLAVVNTGELFF. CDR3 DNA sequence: TGTGCCAGCAGTTTAGCAGTAGTGAACACCGGGGAGCTGTTTTTT.

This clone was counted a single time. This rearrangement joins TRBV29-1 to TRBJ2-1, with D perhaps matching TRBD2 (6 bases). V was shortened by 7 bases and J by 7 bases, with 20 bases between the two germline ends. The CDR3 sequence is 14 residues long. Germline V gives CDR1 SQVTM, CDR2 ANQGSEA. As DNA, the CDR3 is TGCAGCGCCCGGGAGCAGGTGGGGGGTAATGAGCAGTTCTTC. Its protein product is CSAREQVGGNEQFF.

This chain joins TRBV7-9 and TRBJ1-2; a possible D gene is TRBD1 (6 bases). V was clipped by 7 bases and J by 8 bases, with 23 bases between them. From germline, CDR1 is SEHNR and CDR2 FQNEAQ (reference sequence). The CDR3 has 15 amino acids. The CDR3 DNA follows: TGTGCCAGCATCCCTCTTCGGACAGCTTTTTCGGGCTACACCTTC. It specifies CASIPLRTAFSGYTF.